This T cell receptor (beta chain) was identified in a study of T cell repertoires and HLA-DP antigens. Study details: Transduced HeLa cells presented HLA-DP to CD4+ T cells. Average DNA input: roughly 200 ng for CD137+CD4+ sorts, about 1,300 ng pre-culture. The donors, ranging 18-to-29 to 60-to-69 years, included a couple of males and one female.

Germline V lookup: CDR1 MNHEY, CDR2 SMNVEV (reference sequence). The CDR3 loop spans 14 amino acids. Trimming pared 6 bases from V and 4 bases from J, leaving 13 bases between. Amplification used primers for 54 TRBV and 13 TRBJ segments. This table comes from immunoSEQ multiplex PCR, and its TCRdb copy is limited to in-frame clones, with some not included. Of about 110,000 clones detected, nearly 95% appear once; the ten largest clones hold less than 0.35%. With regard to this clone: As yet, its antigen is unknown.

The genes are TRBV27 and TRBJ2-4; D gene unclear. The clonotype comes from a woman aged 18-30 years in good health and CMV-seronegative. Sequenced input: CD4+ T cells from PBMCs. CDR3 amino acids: CASRPEVTKNIQYF. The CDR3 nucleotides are TGTGCCAGCAGACCCGAGGTTACGAAAAACATTCAGTACTTC.